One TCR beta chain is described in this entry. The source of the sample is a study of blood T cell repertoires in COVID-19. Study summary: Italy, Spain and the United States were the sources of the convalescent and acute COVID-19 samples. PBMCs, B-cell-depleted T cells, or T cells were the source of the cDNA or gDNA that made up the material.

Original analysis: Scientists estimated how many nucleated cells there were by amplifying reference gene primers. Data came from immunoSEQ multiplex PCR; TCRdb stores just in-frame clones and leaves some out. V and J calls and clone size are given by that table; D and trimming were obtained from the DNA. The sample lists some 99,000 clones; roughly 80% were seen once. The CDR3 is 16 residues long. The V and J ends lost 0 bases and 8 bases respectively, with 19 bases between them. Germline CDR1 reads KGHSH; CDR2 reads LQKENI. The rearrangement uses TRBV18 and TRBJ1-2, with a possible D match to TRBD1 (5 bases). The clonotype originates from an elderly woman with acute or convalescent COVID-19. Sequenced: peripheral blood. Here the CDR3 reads CASSPPANRGYAGYTF. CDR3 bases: TGTGCCAGCTCACCACCGGCCAATAGGGGCTATGCGGGCTACACCTTC.